This T cell receptor beta chain was sequenced for a study of T-cell memory formation after mild COVID-19. Study summary: Clustering of TCRs was largely donor specific.

TCRdb processed the 5' RACE reads anew with MiXCR; each CDR3 protein has one entry. In the table there are around 250,000 distinct CDR3 sequences, over 8.5% of which are singletons. In regard to this clonotype: Its antigen is not identified.

Study-wide points: Second-wave clones with a day 37 peak had unconfirmed SARS-CoV-2 specificity.

CDR1 DFQATT and CDR2 SNEGSKA come from the germline V gene (reference sequence). The CDR3 runs 14 residues. V lost 7 bases, J lost 0 bases, and 6 bases stayed unmatched. The V gene is TRBV20-1, the J gene TRBJ2-1; 7 bases agree with TRBD2. The clonotype was recovered from a man between 18 and 29 years old who had mild COVID-19 (a few samples of this study predate the infection). Cell type and time point are not known. The sample consisted of PBMCs or a T cell subset sorted from them (not recorded which). The CDR3 loop is CSGSRGSSYNEQFF. DNA for the CDR3: TGCAGTGGCTCGCGGGGGAGCTCCTACAATGAGCAGTTCTTC.